The next 10 T cell receptor beta chains were all read from a single sample in a study of blood T cell repertoires in COVID-19. The assay was immunoSEQ multiplex PCR, and TCRdb's table has in-frame clones only and misses some. The sample shows around 74,000 clones, roughly 90% of them seen only once. Input material: peripheral blood. All receptors derive from a woman of 80 years or more with active or convalescent COVID-19.

This clone was seen once. The chain uses TRBV28 and TRBJ1-6, with 10 bases that match TRBD1. Germline V gene lookup returns CDR1 MDHEN and CDR2 SYDVKM. V lost 6 bases and J lost 9; bases outside the gene matches: 8. This CDR3 spans 15 amino acids. The CDR3 nucleotides are TGTGCCAGCAGGGGCCGGGACAGGGGCCCTTCACCCCTCCACTTT. This codes for CASRGRDRGPSPLHF.

This clone has only one observation. J is TRBJ1-5 and V is TRBV6-2 or TRBV6-3; TRBD1 might be the D (5 bases). The CDR3 is 13 residues long. Trimming took off 2 bases at V and 9 bases at J, with 11 bases between the two ends. Looked up from germline, CDR1 is MNHEY and CDR2 is SVGEGT. The CDR3 DNA reads as TGTGCCAGCAGTTACCTGCAGGGTGGGCCCCAGCATTTT. This encodes CASSYLQGGPQHF.

V usage is TRBV19 and J usage is TRBJ2-5; D ambiguous. The V end was cut by 6 bases, the J end by 0 bases, with 8 bases between. CDR1 is LNHDA, CDR2 SQIVND, per germline (reference sequence). CDR3 length: 13 residues. CDR3 amino acids: CASSLLYQETQYF. Here the CDR3 DNA reads TGTGCCAGTAGCCTACTATACCAAGAGACCCAGTACTTC.

The CDR3 protein is CASSPRRSEQFF. In nucleotides, the CDR3 is TGTGCCAGCAGTCCCCGAAGGAGTGAGCAGTTCTTC. The chain is built from TRBV12-3 or TRBV12-4 and TRBJ2-1; D remains ambiguous. V was pared by 5 bases and J by 9 bases, with 11 bases between. CDR3 length: 12 amino acids.

The chain carries TRBV6-5 and TRBJ1-4; 7 bases fit TRBD1. This CDR3 region has 14 residues. The germline V gene encodes CDR1 MNHEY and CDR2 SVGAGI. V lost 6 bases and J lost 5; bases outside the gene matches: 6. Here the CDR3 DNA reads TGTGCCAGCAGCTCGGGACAGCGCAATGAAAAACTGTTTTTT. As protein: CASSSGQRNEKLFF.

The chain uses TRBV7-9 and TRBJ2-2; the match to TRBD1 covers 9 bases. Germline V lookup: CDR1 SEHNR, CDR2 FQNEAQ (reference sequence). This CDR3 comprises 18 residues. The V gene end was trimmed by 4 bases and the J gene end by 2 bases; junction bases not matched to a gene: 11. In DNA form, the CDR3 reads TGTGCCAGCAGCTCCTCGGGACAGGGAAGTTTAAACACCGGGGAGCTGTTTTTT. It yields the protein CASSSSGQGSLNTGELFF.

Here the CDR3 reads CATSDTRQGGNEQYF. The CDR3 nucleotides read TGTGCCACCAGTGATACAAGACAGGGAGGTAACGAGCAGTACTTC. V is TRBV24-1 and J is TRBJ2-7; TRBD1 might be the D (7 bases). The CDR3 spans 15 residues. The V end lost 3 bases, the J end lost 5 bases, and 16 bases lay between the germline ends. From germline, CDR1 is KGHDR and CDR2 SFDVKD.

The genes are TRBV24-1 and TRBJ2-2, with 9 bases lining up with TRBD2. The CDR3 runs 18 residues. Germline V CDR1 and CDR2: KGHDR, SFDVKD. V lost 2 bases and J lost 10; bases outside the gene matches: 16. CDR3 nucleotide sequence: TGTGCCACCAGTGATTCTGACTTAGTAGCGGGGGCCCCTGAGGAGCTGTTTTTT. Translation gives CATSDSDLVAGAPEELFF.

This clone was observed a handful of times. The chain couples TRBV20-1 to TRBJ2-7; D unclear. With 6 bases removed from V and 3 bases from J, the gap between germline ends came to 6 bases. This CDR3 contains 10 residues. From germline, CDR1 is DFQATT and CDR2 SNEGSKA (reference sequence). CDR3 in DNA: TGCAGTGCATCTTACTACGAGCAGTACTTC. Translating it yields CSASYYEQYF.

Here the CDR3 reads CASTGGHYGYTF. The DNA of the CDR3 is TGTGCCAGTACAGGGGGCCACTATGGCTACACCTTC. The V gene is TRBV19, the J gene TRBJ1-2, with 8 bases identical to TRBD1. The germline gives CDR1 LNHDA, CDR2 SQIVND (reference sequence). V lost 7 bases and J lost 3; bases outside the gene matches: 1. The CDR3 sequence is 12 residues long.